This T cell receptor beta chain was sequenced during a study of Graves' ophthalmopathy and Graves' hyperthyroidism (dated by TCRdb to the late 2010s). A note on the overall study: Peripheral blood was collected at initial diagnosis, before any treatment. TCR beta repertoire signatures were used to distinguish Graves' ophthalmopathy from Graves' hyperthyroidism and to predict progression to ophthalmopathy. In total, 135 blood samples were TCR-sequenced: approximately 40 ophthalmopathy, approximately 75 hyperthyroidism and about 17 hyperthyroidism-to-ophthalmopathy patients. To explore V-J signatures distinguishing ophthalmopathy from hyperthyroidism, a discovery set of some 100 patients (around 44 ophthalmopathy, some 55 stable hyperthyroidism) was enrolled. An independent validation cohort was composed of 18 to 20 hyperthyroidism patients and around 16 patients who later progressed from hyperthyroidism to ophthalmopathy. In several hyperthyroidism patients, the T-cell repertoire of thyroid tissue was compared with the T-cell repertoire of blood. Once sampling was done, hyperthyroidism patients were given methimazole at a starting dose of 30 mg daily, while ophthalmopathy patients were given high-dose intravenous methylprednisolone. The 100 discovery patients were randomly split 7:3 into training and test sets.

A patient counted as having stable hyperthyroidism if there was no progression to ophthalmopathy within 18 months of follow-up. Patients with hyperthyroidism were aged 18 to 65 years, had been newly diagnosed, and had a disease duration of less than 2 months. Patients were excluded if they had other autoimmune diseases, uncontrolled infections, pregnancy or lactation. Diagnosis was based on clinical symptoms, serum thyroxine, TRAb, thyroid ultrasound and orbital computed tomography. PBMCs were isolated from more than 8 ml of fresh peripheral blood by Ficoll-Paque density gradient centrifugation. Total RNA was extracted using Trizol reagent, and RNA quality was checked on an Agilent 2100 Bioanalyzer. The CDR3 sequence holds 15 residues, the cysteine and phenylalanine included. Kept here is only the CDR3 DNA, which spans 45 bases and is read in frame from base 1. Reading the germline V gene gives CDR1 SQVTM and CDR2 ANQGSEA. For this chain, trimming is 0 bases at the V end and 7 bases at the J end, and the number of junction bases without a gene match is 11.

In the case of this clonotype: No cognate antigen has been identified for it. No much larger clonotype is one base removed from it; base qualities were not supplied.

For repertoire sequencing, TCR beta CDR3 regions were amplified from RNA transcripts. The first round of RT-PCR was done with HTBI primers and the Qiagen OneStep RT-PCR kit, and was followed by a second round of multiplex PCR, then size selection and purification. The libraries underwent paired-end sequencing with 100 bp reads on an Illumina HiSeq2000. Under the source paper's analysis protocol: SOAPnuke was used to process the reads, throwing out any read that had adapters, had uncalled bases, had a mean Phred below 15, or lacked an exact constant-primer or identifier match. High-quality paired reads were merged with COPE v1.2.5. Each unique nucleotide sequence was defined as a clonotype, and clonotypes were aligned to IMGT TRB V, D and J references with MiTCR v1.1. The analysis was limited to V-J combinations with a frequency above 0.0001, which together covered around 99% of the repertoires. A TCR clonal expansion and chaos score per V-J combination was defined as the ratio of F50 clonal expansion to chaos observed in the TCRdist matrix. Welch's t-statistics and random forest were used to narrow the features down to more than 10 V-J combinations, which were then fed into a naive Bayes classifier. Thyroid-blood repertoire similarity was quantified with the Morisita-Horn index. In-frame beta chains were kept once TCRdb had trimmed the public reads at Q25 with fastp and called clones with MiXCR. All rows with the same CDR3 protein become a single entry with the most common DNA and genes. Here the V and J calls rest on TCRdb's processing, not on the authors' analysis. The sample profile shows just over 600,000 distinct CDR3 sequences; about 20% of them were found once. Around 6.9% of the sample goes to the ten largest clones.

Study-level results and caveats: Most of the expanded thyroid clonotypes with a frequency above 0.001 were also detected in blood, and it was suggested that the thyroid immune response may be reflected by blood repertoires. Sample size was not statistically predetermined, and group allocation was not concealed from the investigators. In validation, the model predicted ophthalmopathy progression with about 70% sensitivity and roughly 72% specificity; roughly 11 predicted patients were CT-confirmed with GO in a median of about 6.2 months. In cross-validation, the 13-signature model distinguished ophthalmopathy from stable hyperthyroidism with 85% to 90% sensitivity and roughly 81% specificity, and in the test set the corresponding values were about 80% and 75%.

Material: peripheral blood. This clonotype was sampled from a woman in her late teens or twenties with stable Graves' hyperthyroidism. Some clones in this sample may be carry-over from other donors' samples. Donor details come from another sample of the same person, matched by shared clones. Recombination joined TRBV29-1 with TRBJ1-2; 7 of the junction bases match TRBD1. The base sequence is TGCAGCGTTGAAGAAGGGATGAGACAGGGAGGTGGCTACACCTTC. The translation is CSVEEGMRQGGGYTF.